This T cell receptor beta chain comes out of a study of cytomegalovirus exposure and HLA in healthy donors. A note on this clone: Its antigen is as yet unknown.

Amplification used 60 Vbeta primers and 13 Jbeta primers. Profiling relied on immunoSEQ multiplex PCR, and the TCRdb table lists in-frame clones only, not all of them. Seen here are about 210,000 clones, over 60% observed once, and the top ten hold 1.5% to 2%. Participants comprised healthy donors of bone marrow. Points from the study as a whole: Most subjects had HLA-A and HLA-B alleles reportedly predicted accurately by TCR beta sequences. According to a later analysis, donors in an Asian-associated ancestry cluster reportedly had fewer N-insertions than the approximately 720-donor mean. Three CMV-associated chains proved CMV antigen-specific in vitro.

The TCR originated in a male donor in good health and CMV-seronegative. Sequencing was performed on PBMCs.

Here the CDR3 DNA reads TGTGCCAGCAGGTCCGGACGGGGCTACGAGCAGTACTTC. It specifies CASRSGRGYEQYF. V is TRBV7-9 and J is TRBJ2-7, with D possibly being TRBD2 (5 bases). Germline V gene sequence: CDR1 SEHNR, CDR2 FQNEAQ (reference sequence). Trimming took 6 bases from V and 3 from J, leaving 12 bases between them. CDR3 length equals 13 residues.